This entry is about one TCR beta chain. These data are taken from a study of CD8 T cells in Susac syndrome. At the level of the study: Susac syndrome patients were untreated, on corticosteroids with some adding intravenous immunoglobulin, or on intravenous immunoglobulin only.

CD8+ and CD4+ T cells from blood underwent TCR beta sequencing. Negative magnetic isolation gave CD8+ and CD4+ cells; FACS enriched CD8+ TEMRA. Germline loops: CDR1 DFQATT, CDR2 SNEGSKA (reference sequence). This CDR3 contains 16 residues. The V and J ends lost 0 bases and 2 bases respectively, with 15 bases between them. With random hexamers, reverse transcription was performed on 0.5 to 1 ug of RNA. TCRdb processed the immunoSEQ multiplex PCR reads anew with MiXCR; each CDR3 protein has one entry. In the table there are roughly 52,000 distinct CDR3 sequences, 95% of which are singletons. Sequencing used CD8+ T cells from PBMCs. This clonotype was obtained from a human donor with Susac syndrome. The gene calls are TRBV20-1 and TRBJ2-3, with D unclear. CDR3 residues: CSAREYPHRLTDTQYF. For the CDR3, the DNA is TGCAGTGCTAGAGAATACCCGCACCGCCTCACAGATACGCAGTATTTT.